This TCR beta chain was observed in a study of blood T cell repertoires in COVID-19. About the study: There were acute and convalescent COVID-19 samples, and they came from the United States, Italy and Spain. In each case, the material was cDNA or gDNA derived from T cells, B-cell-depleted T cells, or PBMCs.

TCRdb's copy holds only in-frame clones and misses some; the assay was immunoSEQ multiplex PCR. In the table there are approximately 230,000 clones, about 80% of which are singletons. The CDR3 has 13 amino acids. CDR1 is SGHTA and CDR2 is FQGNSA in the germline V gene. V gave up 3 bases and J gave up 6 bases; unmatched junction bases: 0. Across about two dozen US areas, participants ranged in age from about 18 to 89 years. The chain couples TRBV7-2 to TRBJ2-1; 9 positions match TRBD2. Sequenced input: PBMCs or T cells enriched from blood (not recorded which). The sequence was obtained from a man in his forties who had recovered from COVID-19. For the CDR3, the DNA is TGTGCCAGCAGCTTGGGACTAGCCAATGAGCAGTTCTTC. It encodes CASSLGLANEQFF.